This TCR beta chain was observed in a study of shared clonotypes between healthy human individuals. Overall study context: Per donor, three plates held CD4 naive cells, three held CD4 memory, two held CD8 naive and one held CD8 memory.

Concerning this clone: The antigen remains unidentified.

This CDR3 has 13 residues. The ends lost 10 bases at V and 7 bases at J; junction bases unmatched: 9. In germline, CDR1 is LNHDA, CDR2 SQIVND (reference sequence). Study results and limitations: Genetic and exposure-history diversity was limited by the few donors. Clonotypes not shared had lower generation probabilities than those common to all four donors.

The investigators split CD4+ cells into a CD45RA+ naive subset and a CD45RA-negative memory subset. Sequencing was performed with immunoSEQ multiplex PCR; in TCRdb, only in-frame clones are kept and a portion is missing. The data show about 700,000 clones, around 67% seen once. The specimen was memory CD4+ T cells sorted from blood. Stated subset: CD45RA-negative fraction. The origin of this receptor is a woman aged 25 to 39 in good health. The gene calls are TRBV19 and TRBJ1-5, with 8 bases lining up with TRBD1. The CDR3 reads CATDDRGPQPQHF. Here the CDR3 DNA reads TGTGCCACCGACGACAGGGGCCCCCAGCCCCAGCATTTT.